These 20 T cell receptor beta chains came from one sample sequenced in a study of control samples from healthy donors and cancer patients. Libraries were prepared by immunoSEQ multiplex PCR; TCRdb keeps only in-frame clonotypes and omits some of them. The sample lists roughly 150,000 clones, around nine tenths occurring once. The sequencing input was blood. Receptors originate from a man aged 18 to 29 in good health.

This chain links TRBV4-1 with TRBJ2-7, with D uncertain. The V and J ends lost 2 bases and 0 bases respectively, with 11 bases between them. Germline V gene data show CDR1 as MGHRA and CDR2 as YSYEKL. The CDR3 covers 15 residues. The CDR3 nucleotides are TGCGCCAGCAGCCAATCTGGACGGTTCTCCTACGAGCAGTACTTC. Translation: CASSQSGRFSYEQYF.

V gene TRBV13 combines with J gene TRBJ1-1; 10 bases are a match to TRBD1. J gave up 2 bases and V 5 bases, and 14 bases lay outside the gene matches. Germline CDR1 PRHDT, CDR2 FYEKMQ (reference sequence). The CDR3 loop spans 18 amino acids. The CDR3 is CASSLRTGQGVGNTEAFF. CDR3 bases: TGTGCCAGCAGCCTTAGAACCGGACAGGGGGTGGGTAACACTGAAGCTTTCTTT.

This clone was observed a few times. The V gene is TRBV28, the J gene TRBJ1-5; D not resolved. Germline CDR1 MDHEN, CDR2 SYDVKM. CDR3 length: 11 residues. The ends were cut back, 5 bases at V and 4 bases at J, with 3 bases in the middle. The CDR3 reads CASSGNQPQHF. CDR3 DNA: TGTGCCAGCAGTGGAAATCAGCCCCAGCATTTT.

This chain uses TRBV7-9 with TRBJ2-7, with 9 nucleotides matching TRBD2. This CDR3 has 15 amino acids. The V gene's germline CDR1 is SEHNR and CDR2 FQNEAQ (reference sequence). Losses at the gene ends were 2 bases for V and 3 bases for J; bases not matched to a gene: 5. CDR3 in amino acids: CASSLLAGGGYEQYF. The CDR3 DNA is TGTGCCAGCAGCTTACTTGCGGGAGGGGGCTACGAGCAGTACTTC.

This clone was counted a single time. The chain employs TRBV6-2 or TRBV6-3 and TRBJ2-5, with D perhaps assigned TRBD1 or TRBD2 (5 bases each). The CDR3 covers 14 residues. V shed 4 bases and J shed 4 bases, with 13 bases lying between them. Germline assignment: CDR1 MNHEY and CDR2 SVGEGT. This CDR3 is CASSFRDPGETQYF. CDR3 DNA sequence: TGTGCCAGCAGTTTCAGGGACCCAGGAGAGACCCAGTACTTC.

Concerning this clone itself: This same CDR3 is encoded by further DNA sequences in the sample. The genes are TRBV7-3 and TRBJ1-1, with a possible D match to TRBD1 (5 bases). Trimming cost V 3 bases and J 5 bases, with 10 bases left between them. CDR1 is SGHTA, CDR2 FQGTGA, per germline. This CDR3 contains 13 residues. The CDR3 nucleotides read TGTGCCAGCAGCTTCCAGGGAAGTACTGAAGCTTTCTTT. Translation gives CASSFQGSTEAFF.

The gene calls are TRBV27 and TRBJ2-7; no clear D gene. Germline-derived CDR1 and CDR2 are MNHEY and SMNVEV (reference sequence). The CDR3 consists of 13 residues. V lost 4 bases and J 1 base, leaving 8 bases between the germline ends. Here the CDR3 DNA reads TGTGCCAGCAGTTGGGCGACGTCCTACGAGCAGTACTTC. Translation: CASSWATSYEQYF.

This chain uses TRBV6-5 with TRBJ1-1, with D perhaps matching TRBD1 (5 bases). Between the trimmed V and J ends, which lost 7 bases and 1 base, there was a span of 16 bases. The germline CDR1 and CDR2 sequences are MNHEY and SVGAGI. This CDR3 comprises 15 residues. CDR3 sequence (DNA): TGTGCCAGCATTCTTGCTCCGACAGAGAACACTGAAGCTTTCTTT. The encoded protein is CASILAPTENTEAFF.

This clone was seen once. The gene calls are TRBV7-3 and TRBJ2-5, with D tentatively TRBD1 or TRBD2 (6 bases each). The V gene's germline CDR1 is SGHTA and CDR2 FQGTGA. The CDR3 consists of 17 residues. Trimming pared 8 bases from V and 4 bases from J, leaving 26 bases between. CDR3: CASRMGGPRWFPETQYF. As DNA, the CDR3 is TGTGCCAGCCGGATGGGGGGCCCGCGGTGGTTCCCAGAGACCCAGTACTTC.

This chain joins TRBV7-9 and TRBJ1-2; 11 nucleotides align to TRBD1. The junction had 6 bases not matched to a gene; V was cut back by 5 bases and J by 4 bases. Germline V gene sequence: CDR1 SEHNR, CDR2 FQNEAQ (reference sequence). The CDR3 length is 15 residues. CDR3 residues: CASSRTGGEGYGYTF. The CDR3 DNA follows: TGTGCCAGCAGCCGGACAGGGGGCGAAGGCTATGGCTACACCTTC. The variable domain in full, completed from reference TRBV7-9 and TRBJ1-2, reads DTGVSQNPRHKITKRGQNVTFRCDPISEHNRLYWYRQTLGQGPEFLTYFQNEAQLEKSRLLSDRFSAERPKGSFSTLEIQRTEQGDSAMYLCASSRTGGEGYGYTFGSGTRLTVV.

Details on this clone: Other DNA sequences of this sample code for an identical CDR3. The V call is TRBV5-1, the J call TRBJ2-5, with 8 bases identical to TRBD1. This CDR3 region has 14 residues. After removal of 3 bases from V and 1 base from J, the junction contained 2 bases not matched to a gene. In germline, CDR1 is SGHRS, CDR2 YFSETQ. The DNA of the CDR3 is TGCGCCAGCAGCTCGGGGACAGGCCAAGAGACCCAGTACTTC. It is translated as CASSSGTGQETQYF.

The chain is built from TRBV28 and TRBJ2-3; D possibly corresponds to TRBD1 (6 bases). The CDR3 runs 16 residues. V was trimmed by 4 bases and J by 5 bases, leaving 19 bases between them. Germline V CDR1 and CDR2: MDHEN, SYDVKM. This CDR3 reads CASSSEYRVFEDTQYF. Written as DNA, the CDR3 is TGTGCCAGCAGTTCAGAGTACAGGGTGTTTGAAGATACGCAGTATTTT.

The rearrangement links TRBV19 to TRBJ2-7; the match to TRBD1 covers 7 bases. J gave up 6 bases and V 5 bases, and 4 bases lay outside the gene matches. This CDR3 has 12 residues. Germline assignment: CDR1 LNHDA and CDR2 SQIVND (reference sequence). The DNA for the CDR3 is TGTGCCAGTAGTGCTTCAGGGGGCGAGCAGTACTTC. It yields the protein CASSASGGEQYF.

The V call is TRBV4-1, the J call TRBJ2-1, with 11 bases lining up with TRBD2. CDR3 length equals 16 residues. The germline V gene encodes CDR1 MGHRA and CDR2 YSYEKL. Trimming took 1 base from V and 3 from J; bases not matched to a gene: 2. CDR3 nucleotides: TGCGCCAGCAGCCAAGGGGGGACTAGCGGCTACAATGAGCAGTTCTTC. It encodes CASSQGGTSGYNEQFF.

The chain carries TRBV5-4 and TRBJ2-1; 9 nucleotides line up with TRBD1. This CDR3 is built from 16 residues. In germline, CDR1 is SGHNT, CDR2 YYREEE (reference sequence). With V trimmed by 5 bases and J by 5 bases, 11 bases remained unmatched. The CDR3 spells CASRPNPGQGNNEQFF. In DNA, the CDR3 is TGTGCCAGCAGACCGAACCCGGGACAGGGAAACAATGAGCAGTTCTTC.

The V call is TRBV5-4, the J call TRBJ1-1, with unresolved D. Germline V gene sequence: CDR1 SGHNT, CDR2 YYREEE (reference sequence). V was cut by 3 bases and J by 6 bases, with 12 bases left in between. This CDR3 is built from 13 residues. The CDR3 nucleotides are TGTGCCAGCAGCTCGGGCGGCGGGCCTGAAGCTTTCTTT. Amino acids: CASSSGGGPEAFF.

The genes are TRBV3-1 (or the pseudogene TRBV3-2) and TRBJ2-3; D unclear. CDR1 and CDR2 (germline): LGHDT, YNNKEL (reference sequence). The length of the CDR3 is 13 residues. Trimming took 4 bases from V and 9 from J, leaving 14 bases between them. The CDR3 bases are TGTGCCAGCAGCCCCACGGGTCTGGCAACGCAGTATTTT. This encodes CASSPTGLATQYF.

The gene calls are TRBV28 and TRBJ2-3; 9 positions agree with TRBD1. V lost 8 bases and J lost 3; bases outside the gene matches: 9. Germline V gene data show CDR1 as MDHEN and CDR2 as SYDVKM. The CDR3 length is 15 residues. DNA of the CDR3: TGTGCCAGCCAGGTGGGTGGGACAGGGACAGATACGCAGTATTTT. Its translation is CASQVGGTGTDTQYF. Complete variable domain (other parts from reference TRBV28 and TRBJ2-3): DVKVTQSSRYLVKRTGEKVFLECVQDMDHENMFWYRQDPGLGLRLIYFSYDVKMKEKGDIPEGYSVSREKKERFSLILESASTNQTSMYLCASQVGGTGTDTQYFGPGTRLTVL.

This clone was detected only once. The CDR3 spells CASRRPGTGGFSPLHF. The CDR3 DNA is TGTGCCAGCAGGCGGCCGGGGACAGGGGGCTTTTCACCCCTCCACTTT. This chain uses TRBV28 with TRBJ1-6; 12 bases align to TRBD1. The trim removed 6 bases at V and 9 bases at J, leaving 9 bases unmatched. Germline V lookup: CDR1 MDHEN, CDR2 SYDVKM. The CDR3 runs 16 residues.

This clone was recorded a few times. The CDR3: CASSLGGPLGNTEAFF. In DNA form, the CDR3 reads TGTGCCAGCAGCTTGGGGGGCCCCCTGGGGAACACTGAAGCTTTCTTT. V is TRBV5-6 and J is TRBJ1-1; TRBD1 might be the D (5 bases). V was shortened by 0 bases and J by 1 base, with 13 bases between the two germline ends. CDR1 is SGHDT and CDR2 is YYEEEE in the germline V gene. The CDR3 totals 16 residues.